Listed here are 26 T cell receptor beta chains from one sample, sequenced in a study of shared clonotypes between healthy human individuals. It was CD45RO-negative cells, positively selected for CCR7, that made up naive CD8 cells, with terminally differentiated effector memory CD45RA+ cells excluded. Produced via immunoSEQ multiplex PCR; TCRdb's table is partial and in-frame only. Of millions of clones detected, about 95% appear once; the ten largest clones hold 0.85% to 1.3%. The specimen was naive CD8+ T cells sorted from blood. Receptors were obtained from a young man in good health.

The chain links TRBV5-6 to TRBJ2-7; no clear D. The CDR3 has 12 amino acids. CDR1 is SGHDT, CDR2 YYEEEE, per germline. Trimming shortened V by 7 bases and J by 2 bases, and 10 bases separated the two germline ends. The CDR3 sequence is CASSTYAYEQYF. The DNA of the CDR3 is TGTGCCAGCTCAACATACGCCTACGAGCAGTACTTC.

This clone was observed a single time. The chain couples TRBV4-2 to TRBJ2-7; D ambiguous. With 0 bases removed from V and 0 bases from J, the gap between germline ends came to 6 bases. Germline V gene sequence: CDR1 LGHNA, CDR2 YNFKEQ. The CDR3 runs 14 residues. This CDR3 is CASSQEHSSYEQYF. The CDR3 bases are TGTGCCAGCAGCCAAGAGCACAGCTCCTACGAGCAGTACTTC.

The J gene is TRBJ2-7, the V gene TRBV27; 12 bases are a match to TRBD2. Germline values: CDR1 MNHEY, CDR2 SMNVEV (reference sequence). CDR3 length: 15 residues. V shed 7 bases, J shed 5 bases, and the junction held 9 bases outside the gene matches. The CDR3 sequence is CASTSVTSGGNEQYF. The CDR3 nucleotides are TGTGCCAGCACCTCCGTGACTAGCGGGGGCAACGAGCAGTACTTC.

The rearrangement uses TRBV5-1 and TRBJ2-7; no firm D call. Germline V lookup: CDR1 SGHRS, CDR2 YFSETQ. The CDR3 extends over 14 amino acids. Deletions cut 9 bases from V and 1 base from J, with 17 bases between. The CDR3 DNA follows: TGCGCCACCACGACACACCTAGGGTCCTACGAGCAGTACTTC. Its translation: CATTTHLGSYEQYF.

The rearrangement uses TRBV9 and TRBJ1-4; TRBD1 might be the D (6 bases). With 0 bases removed from V and 0 bases from J, the gap between germline ends came to 12 bases. The CDR3 covers 17 residues. Germline loops: CDR1 SGDLS, CDR2 YYNGEE. Here the CDR3 DNA reads TGTGCCAGCAGCGTAGAGTGGGAGGGGGCAACTAATGAAAAACTGTTTTTT. This sequence encodes CASSVEWEGATNEKLFF.

On this clone itself: The sample contains more than one DNA sequence encoding this CDR3. The rearrangement uses TRBV27 and TRBJ2-7, with TRBD1 identical over 11 bases. From germline, CDR1 is MNHEY and CDR2 SMNVEV (reference sequence). Trimming cost V 6 bases and J 5 bases; bases outside gene matches: 3. This CDR3 comprises 13 residues. In nucleotides, the CDR3 is TGTGCCAGCAGCTGGGACAGGGGGAACGAGCAGTACTTC. Encoded protein: CASSWDRGNEQYF.

The chain links TRBV6-1 to TRBJ2-7, with 9 bases lining up with TRBD1. Germline loops: CDR1 MNHNS, CDR2 SASEGT. J lost 3 bases, V lost 6 bases, and 9 bases had no gene match. The CDR3 sequence is 15 residues long. Written as DNA, the CDR3 is TGTGCCAGCAGGACTCCGGGACAGGGAGACTACGAGCAGTACTTC. Translating it yields CASRTPGQGDYEQYF.

V and J are TRBV4-1 and TRBJ2-7; 7 nucleotides match TRBD2. The V segment lost 0 bases and the J segment 0 bases; nucleotides outside the gene matches: 8. This CDR3 spans 17 amino acids. Germline CDR1 and CDR2: MGHRA and YSYEKL. The CDR3 nucleotides are TGCGCCAGCAGCCAAGAGCCCTACGGGAGGCCCTCCTACGAGCAGTACTTC. It encodes CASSQEPYGRPSYEQYF.

The V and J genes are TRBV2 and TRBJ2-1, with 8 bases aligning to TRBD2. Germline V CDR1 and CDR2: SNHLY, FYNNEI. The CDR3 is made up of 15 amino acids. The V gene end was trimmed by 3 bases and the J gene end by 2 bases; junction bases not matched to a gene: 3. The CDR3, as DNA: TGTGCCAGCAGTGAGAGAGCGGGAGCCTACAATGAGCAGTTCTTC. This gives the protein CASSERAGAYNEQFF. Together with reference TRBV2 and TRBJ2-1, the CDR3 gives the full variable domain: EPEVTQTPSHQVTQMGQEVILRCVPISNHLYFYWYRQILGQKVEFLVSFYNNEISEKSEIFDDQFSVERPDGSNFTLKIRSTKLEDSAMYFCASSERAGAYNEQFFGPGTRLTVL.

V usage is TRBV28 and J usage is TRBJ1-6; D uncertain. Germline CDR1 reads MDHEN; CDR2 reads SYDVKM. This CDR3 region has 11 residues. The germline V and J ends were trimmed by 3 bases and 11 bases, with 5 bases remaining between them. CDR3 sequence: CASSLAPPLHF. CDR3 nucleotide sequence: TGTGCCAGCAGTTTGGCGCCACCCCTCCACTTT.

CDR3 nucleotide sequence: TGTGCCAGCAGTTTAGCTTGGAAGCGGGGGGGAACCAATGAGCAGTTCTTC. It codes for CASSLAWKRGGTNEQFF. V is TRBV28 and J is TRBJ2-1, with 10 bases that match TRBD2. With V trimmed by 2 bases and J by 6 bases, 10 bases remained unmatched. Per the germline V gene, CDR1 is MDHEN and CDR2 is SYDVKM. CDR3 length: 17 residues.

The rearrangement links TRBV7-9 to TRBJ2-3, with D unclear. Looked up from germline, CDR1 is SEHNR and CDR2 is FQNEAQ (reference sequence). V was cut by 7 bases and J by 3 bases, with 11 bases left in between. CDR3 length: 13 amino acids. The DNA for the CDR3 is TGTGCCAGCACCGAAACGGAGACAGATACGCAGTATTTT. Its protein is CASTETETDTQYF.

Turning to this clone: The same CDR3 arises from other DNA sequences in this sample as well. The chain has TRBV2 and TRBJ1-2; D gene uncertain. This CDR3 has 9 amino acids. Trimming left V 8 bases short and J 8 bases short, with 6 bases between. Germline lookup yields CDR1 SNHLY and CDR2 FYNNEI. The CDR3 nucleotides are TGTGCCAGCTCGGGGGGCTACACCTTC. Its protein is CASSGGYTF. The full variable domain, in which reference TRBV2 and TRBJ1-2 provide the parts outside the CDR3, is EPEVTQTPSHQVTQMGQEVILRCVPISNHLYFYWYRQILGQKVEFLVSFYNNEISEKSEIFDDQFSVERPDGSNFTLKIRSTKLEDSAMYFCASSGGYTFGSGTRLTVV.

J is TRBJ2-7 and V is TRBV7-9; 9 nucleotides line up with TRBD1. Germline CDR1 SEHNR, CDR2 FQNEAQ (reference sequence). This CDR3 is 16 amino acids long. V was clipped by 3 bases and J by 4 bases; unmatched bases: 10. In DNA, the CDR3 is TGTGCCAGCAGCTTCGTGGGACAGGGCCCTGGGTACGAGCAGTACTTC. It is translated as CASSFVGQGPGYEQYF.

The genes are TRBV7-2 and TRBJ2-4, with D hard to call. The CDR3 has 14 amino acids. From germline, CDR1 is SGHTA and CDR2 FQGNSA. Between the trimmed V and J ends, which lost 1 base and 7 bases, there was a span of 11 bases. In nucleotides, the CDR3 is TGTGCCAGCAGCTTAGATCTTTGGGATAACATTCAGTACTTC. It is translated as CASSLDLWDNIQYF.

The rearrangement uses TRBV27 and TRBJ2-1; D uncertain. The CDR3 totals 16 residues. Germline V gives CDR1 MNHEY, CDR2 SMNVEV (reference sequence). The V end lost 5 bases, the J end lost 4 bases, and 18 bases lay between the germline ends. The CDR3 spells CASSLPKFGRYNEQFF. The DNA of the CDR3 is TGTGCCAGCAGTCTTCCGAAGTTTGGGCGGTACAATGAGCAGTTCTTC.

In its sample, this clone was seen once. J is TRBJ2-5 and V is TRBV28; TRBD1 aligns across 9 bases. J gave up 3 bases and V 4 bases, and 3 bases lay outside the gene matches. Per the germline V gene, CDR1 is MDHEN and CDR2 is SYDVKM. This CDR3 has 14 residues. For the CDR3, the DNA is TGTGCCAGCAGTTCCTGGGACAGGGAAGAGACCCAGTACTTC. The encoded protein is CASSSWDREETQYF.

The rearrangement joins TRBV6-5 to TRBJ1-2; no reliable D call. Trimming removed 8 bases from V and 1 base from J, with 11 bases in between. This CDR3 region has 13 residues. The germline V gene encodes CDR1 MNHEY and CDR2 SVGAGI. The CDR3 spells CASSFSFNYGYTF. DNA for the CDR3: TGTGCCAGCTCATTTTCGTTTAACTATGGCTACACCTTC.

This clone turned up a few times. The chain recombines TRBV4-3 with TRBJ1-5, with 9 bases identical to TRBD1. V shed 3 bases, J shed 4 bases, and the junction held 7 bases outside the gene matches. The germline gives CDR1 LGHNA, CDR2 YSLEER. The CDR3 covers 16 residues. CDR3 nucleotides: TGCGCCAGCAGCCATGAACAGGGGGCGCGAAATCAGCCCCAGCATTTT. Translation: CASSHEQGARNQPQHF.

The gene calls are TRBV28 and TRBJ2-7; the match to TRBD2 covers 9 bases. Per the germline V gene, CDR1 is MDHEN and CDR2 is SYDVKM. The V segment lost 6 bases and the J segment 2 bases; nucleotides outside the gene matches: 5. The CDR3 has 14 amino acids. CDR3 residues: CASSAGGEAYEQYF. CDR3 bases: TGTGCCAGCAGCGCGGGGGGGGAGGCCTACGAGCAGTACTTC.

This chain uses TRBV5-6 with TRBJ2-1; tentative D call: TRBD1 (5 bases). Germline V gene data show CDR1 as SGHDT and CDR2 as YYEEEE. Trimming removed 4 bases from V and 9 bases from J, with 11 bases in between. The CDR3 length is 12 residues. In nucleotides, the CDR3 is TGTGCCAGCAGCCAAGGGGTGGGTGAGCAGTTCTTC. It yields the protein CASSQGVGEQFF.

This rearrangement joins TRBV7-9 to TRBJ1-6; 7 bases line up with TRBD1. The CDR3 runs to 15 residues. Losses at the gene ends were 5 bases for V and 7 bases for J; bases not matched to a gene: 8. CDR1 and CDR2 from the germline V gene are SEHNR and FQNEAQ (reference sequence). The CDR3 nucleotides are TGTGCCAGCAGCCCAGGGGGGCCGGGGAATTCACCCCTCCACTTT. Its translation: CASSPGGPGNSPLHF.

Regarding this clone: Other DNA sequences from this sample encode an identical CDR3 as well. The V and J genes are TRBV10-2 and TRBJ2-7, with a weak D call TRBD1 (5 bases). This CDR3 has 11 residues. CDR1 is WSHSY and CDR2 is SAAADI in the germline V gene. V was pared by 6 bases and J by 2 bases, with 5 bases between. Here the CDR3 DNA reads TGCGCCAGCAGGGACACCTACGAGCAGTACTTC. It yields the protein CASRDTYEQYF.

The V and J genes are TRBV5-1 and TRBJ2-1; D unresolved. V lost 4 bases, J lost 5 bases, and 16 bases lay in between. CDR3 size: 15 residues. The germline gives CDR1 SGHRS, CDR2 YFSETQ. In nucleotides, the CDR3 is TGCGCCAGCAGCCTATCCGCGGTGAGGCACAATGAGCAGTTCTTC. This translates into CASSLSAVRHNEQFF.

The chain is built from TRBV21-1 and TRBJ1-2. TRBV21-1 is listed as a pseudogene. The CDR3 spans 14 residues. The CDR3 DNA reads TGTGCCAGCAGCAAAGCCCAGACTTTCCCCGGCTACACCTTC. As protein: CASSKAQTFPGYTF.

The CDR3 DNA reads as TGTGCCAGCAGCCAAGGTTCGCAGGGAGTCCATGAGCAGTTCTTC. This translates into CASSQGSQGVHEQFF. This chain uses TRBV4-2 with TRBJ2-1; possibly TRBD1 or TRBD2 for D (5 bases each). Germline assignment: CDR1 LGHNA and CDR2 YNFKEQ. V was trimmed by 1 base and J by 8 bases, leaving 15 bases between them. This CDR3 has 15 residues.